The next 21 T cell receptor beta chains were all read from a single sample in a study of beta chain features in type 1 diabetes. Notes on the study in general: Patients with Type 1 diabetes showed moderately but significantly shorter TCRB CDR3s in all four CD4+ subsets.

The authors reverse transcribed all of the isolated RNA, so sequencing captured expressed TCRB transcripts. Method: immunoSEQ multiplex PCR; TCRdb's copy keeps in-frame clones and lacks some. The sample yields 150,000 to 200,000 clones, approximately 8% seen once. Their specific antigens are unknown. Sequenced material: central memory CD4+ T cells from blood. The source is a woman in her thirties or forties with type 1 diabetes.

V and J are TRBV7-9 and TRBJ2-1; 7 bases align to TRBD2. CDR3 size: 15 residues. Per the germline V gene, CDR1 is SEHNR and CDR2 is FQNEAQ (reference sequence). V trimming: 6 bases; J trimming: 2 bases; junction bases outside the gene matches: 7. The CDR3 DNA is TGTGCCAGCAGGTCATCCGGGACTACCTACAATGAGCAGTTCTTC. Its protein product is CASRSSGTTYNEQFF.

A single count supports this clone. The V call is TRBV28, the J call TRBJ2-1, with 16 bases aligning to TRBD2. CDR3 length equals 19 residues. Germline CDR1 and CDR2: MDHEN and SYDVKM. J gave up 9 bases and V 4 bases, and 15 bases lay outside the gene matches. The CDR3 region has the DNA TGTGCCAGCAGTTCTTTACGGGGACTAGCGGGAGGGCGACATGGTGAGCAGTTCTTC. Protein: CASSSLRGLAGGRHGEQFF.

This clone appeared a few times. V usage is TRBV11-1 and J usage is TRBJ2-1, with a tentative D call TRBD2 (5 bases). The germline CDR1 and CDR2 sequences are SGHAT and FQDESV (reference sequence). The V end was cut by 2 bases, the J end by 0 bases, with 11 bases between. The CDR3 sequence is 16 residues long. The CDR3 sequence is CASSLRDRSSYNEQFF. Written as DNA, the CDR3 is TGTGCCAGCAGCTTACGGGATCGTAGCTCCTACAATGAGCAGTTCTTC.

In this sample, this clone turned up many times. Additional DNA sequences in this sample encode the identical CDR3. The chain couples TRBV30 to TRBJ2-1, with 11 bases lining up with TRBD2. The CDR3 is 15 amino acids. CDR1 is GTSNPN, CDR2 SVGIG, per germline (reference sequence). The ends lost 3 bases at V and 4 bases at J; junction bases unmatched: 5. The CDR3 nucleotides are TGTGCCTGGAGCCCGACTAGCGGGACTTACAATGAGCAGTTCTTC. Amino acid sequence: CAWSPTSGTYNEQFF.

In its sample, this clone was seen a few times. This chain links TRBV4-3 with TRBJ1-4, with TRBD1 as a possible D gene (5 bases). Trimming took 3 bases from V and 3 from J, leaving 11 bases between them. The CDR3 runs to 15 residues. The germline CDR1 and CDR2 sequences are LGHNA and YSLEER. Here the CDR3 DNA reads TGCGCCAGCAGCCACAGGGTTACGGCTAATGAAAAACTGTTTTTT. Protein product: CASSHRVTANEKLFF.

This clone was picked up a small number of times. The chain employs TRBV7-2 and TRBJ2-7; TRBD1 aligns across 7 bases. Trimming removed 2 bases from V and 2 bases from J; junction bases left unmatched: 6. The CDR3 extends over 15 amino acids. Germline loops: CDR1 SGHTA, CDR2 FQGNSA. This chain's CDR3 is CASSLKTGKTYEQYF. The DNA for the CDR3 is TGTGCCAGCAGCTTAAAGACAGGGAAGACCTACGAGCAGTACTTC.

This clone was observed a few times. The V and J genes are TRBV19 and TRBJ2-1, with 12 bases fitting TRBD1. From germline, CDR1 is LNHDA and CDR2 SQIVND (reference sequence). The CDR3 length is 15 residues. V shed 4 bases and J 6 bases; nucleotides not matched to a gene: 4. DNA for the CDR3: TGTGCCAGTAGTAACCGGGACAGGGGGCTCAATGAGCAGTTCTTC. Residues: CASSNRDRGLNEQFF.

The chain has TRBV7-8 and TRBJ1-4, with a tentative D call TRBD1 (6 bases). Trimming removed 3 bases from V and 8 bases from J, with 16 bases in between. This CDR3 has 15 amino acids. Germline values: CDR1 SGHVS, CDR2 FQNEAQ. The CDR3 sequence is CASSLGAGAREKLFF. In DNA, the CDR3 is TGTGCCAGCAGCTTGGGTGCAGGGGCAAGGGAAAAACTGTTTTTT. Filled out from reference TRBV7-8 and TRBJ1-4, the complete variable domain reads GAGVSQSPRYKVAKRGQDVALRCDPISGHVSLFWYQQALGQGPEFLTYFQNEAQLDKSGLPSDRFFAERPEGSVSTLKIQRTQQEDSAVYLCASSLGAGAREKLFFGSGTQLSVL.

This chain uses TRBV19 with TRBJ2-5, with a weak D call TRBD1 (6 bases). This CDR3 spans 15 amino acids. V lost 6 bases, J lost 5 bases, and 19 bases lay in between. Germline CDR1 and CDR2: LNHDA and SQIVND (reference sequence). Here the CDR3 reads CASSPRRQGWETQYF. CDR3 DNA sequence: TGTGCCAGTAGCCCCCGGAGGCAGGGGTGGGAGACCCAGTACTTC.

V and J are TRBV9 and TRBJ2-7; the D gene is possibly TRBD1 (6 bases). Germline loops: CDR1 SGDLS, CDR2 YYNGEE. The V and J ends lost 3 bases and 4 bases respectively, with 17 bases between them. The CDR3 consists of 15 residues. The CDR3 nucleotides are TGTGCCAGCAGCGATTCTACCGGGACACTTTACGAGCAGTACTTC. It encodes CASSDSTGTLYEQYF.

The V and J genes are TRBV9 and TRBJ2-7; possible D gene TRBD2, 5 bases. V was clipped by 4 bases and J by 3 bases, with 14 bases between them. This CDR3 contains 14 residues. Germline CDR1 reads SGDLS; CDR2 reads YYNGEE. In DNA, the CDR3 is TGTGCCAGCAGCCCCCGTACCCGGGACTACGAGCAGTACTTC. Protein sequence: CASSPRTRDYEQYF. The variable domain in full, completed from reference TRBV9 and TRBJ2-7, reads DSGVTQTPKHLITATGQRVTLRCSPRSGDLSVYWYQQSLDQGLQFLIQYYNGEERAKGNILERFSAQQFPDLHSELNLSSLELGDSALYFCASSPRTRDYEQYFGPGTRLTVT.

This chain joins TRBV7-2 and TRBJ2-1; D perhaps matches TRBD2 (5 bases). Trimming pared 1 base from V and 8 bases from J, leaving 15 bases between. The CDR3 sequence is 15 residues long. Germline CDR1 is SGHTA and CDR2 is FQGNSA. The CDR3 sequence is CASSLEGRPLDEQFF. The CDR3 nucleotides read TGTGCCAGCAGCTTAGAAGGGAGACCCCTCGATGAGCAGTTCTTC. The full variable domain, rest sourced from reference TRBV7-2 and TRBJ2-1, is GAGVSQSPSNKVTEKGKDVELRCDPISGHTALYWYRQSLGQGLEFLIYFQGNSAPDKSGLPSDRFSAERTGGSVSTLTIQRTQQEDSAVYLCASSLEGRPLDEQFFGPGTRLTVL.

Concerning this clone itself: Other DNA variants within this sample encode the same CDR3. J is TRBJ2-3 and V is TRBV9, with 9 bases identical to TRBD1. The CDR3 is 14 residues long. After removal of 3 bases from V and 3 bases from J, the junction contained 2 bases not matched to a gene. The germline V gene encodes CDR1 SGDLS and CDR2 YYNGEE. This CDR3 is CASSAGQGTDTQYF. In DNA, the CDR3 is TGTGCCAGCAGCGCCGGACAGGGGACAGATACGCAGTATTTT.

This clone was counted between two and nine times. The chain employs TRBV11-2 and TRBJ2-5; a weak D match, TRBD1 (6 bases). The CDR3 totals 14 residues. Germline V gene data show CDR1 as SGHAT and CDR2 as FQNNGV. V lost 3 bases and J lost 5, with 13 bases in between. The CDR3 region is CASSLVRGSETQYF. The DNA of the CDR3 is TGTGCCAGCAGCTTGGTCAGGGGTTCGGAGACCCAGTACTTC.

This clone showed up many times. The chain has TRBV28 and TRBJ1-5; the match to TRBD1 covers 8 bases. Germline CDR1 MDHEN, CDR2 SYDVKM. V gave up 5 bases and J gave up 5 bases; unmatched junction bases: 8. The CDR3 contains 15 residues. DNA for the CDR3: TGTGCCAGCAGTAGACAGGGGAGGTCCGATCAGCCCCAGCATTTT. Residues: CASSRQGRSDQPQHF.

This rearrangement joins TRBV9 to TRBJ2-3, with TRBD2 identical over 15 bases. There are 17 residues in the CDR3. The V and J ends lost 3 bases and 3 bases, in that order; junction bases with no gene match: 5. CDR1 is SGDLS and CDR2 is YYNGEE in the germline V gene. CDR3 loop: CASSGTSGRGVTDTQYF. The DNA of the CDR3 is TGTGCCAGCAGCGGGACTAGCGGGAGGGGGGTTACAGATACGCAGTATTTT.

The chain uses TRBV11-2 and TRBJ1-5; tentative D call: TRBD1 (6 bases). The CDR3 covers 14 residues. Germline V gives CDR1 SGHAT, CDR2 FQNNGV. Trimming left V 0 bases short and J 7 bases short, with 10 bases between. The DNA of the CDR3 is TGTGCCAGCAGCTTAGACAGGGGTGGCCAGCCCCAGCATTTT. Translating it yields CASSLDRGGQPQHF.

This clone has a handful of counts. V gene TRBV5-4 combines with J gene TRBJ2-2; D call uncertain. The germline V gene encodes CDR1 SGHNT and CDR2 YYREEE (reference sequence). The CDR3 has 13 residues. Between the trimmed V and J ends, which lost 0 bases and 8 bases, there was a span of 8 bases. The CDR3 loop reads CASSLDSLGELFF. The CDR3, as DNA: TGTGCCAGCAGCTTGGACAGCTTGGGGGAGCTGTTTTTT.

V usage is TRBV7-2 and J usage is TRBJ1-3; D unclear. This CDR3 has 16 residues. Between the trimmed V and J ends, which lost 5 bases and 1 base, there was a span of 15 bases. Germline lookup yields CDR1 SGHTA and CDR2 FQGNSA. The CDR3 sequence: CASSPLRSASGNTIYF. CDR3 sequence (DNA): TGTGCCAGCAGCCCACTGCGGAGTGCGTCTGGAAACACCATATATTTT.

This chain uses TRBV21-1 with TRBJ2-7; the table's TRBD1 call for D was not verified on the DNA. TRBV21-1 is deemed a pseudogene. This CDR3 comprises 14 residues. For the CDR3, the DNA is TGTGCCAGCAGCACTTGGGACAGGGGGAACGAGCAGTACTTC. This translates into CASSTWDRGNEQYF.

The sample holds many counts of this clone. V is TRBV7-2 and J is TRBJ2-7; 15 bases line up with TRBD2. With V trimmed by 4 bases and J by 4 bases, 8 bases remained unmatched. The CDR3 loop spans 17 amino acids. The germline CDR1 and CDR2 sequences are SGHTA and FQGNSA. The CDR3 here is CASSSDLGLAGGYEQYF. CDR3 bases: TGTGCCAGCAGCTCGGATTTGGGACTAGCGGGAGGTTACGAGCAGTACTTC.